This entry features one T cell receptor (beta chain) sequence. Noted time point: after dendritic cell vaccination, including at tumor progression/relapse. Isocitrate dehydrogenase mutation was absent in all glioblastoma patients. Trimming left V 9 bases short and J 7 bases short, with 16 bases between. The CDR3 covers 13 residues. Germline V lookup: CDR1 SNHLY, CDR2 FYNNEI. This specimen comes from a study of glioma-infiltrating T cells after dendritic cell vaccination. Study-wide background: Patients received autologous tumor lysate-pulsed dendritic cell vaccination between the early 2000s and the early 2010s.

The immunoSEQ assay amplified TCRB CDR3 from up to roughly 2 ug DNA. Libraries were prepared by immunoSEQ multiplex PCR; TCRdb keeps only in-frame clonotypes and omits some of them. Counted here are around 87,000 clones, less than 90% occurring once; the ten biggest clones make up 6% to 8%. This receptor was obtained from a human donor with glioblastoma. The sequenced sample was blood, obtained after dendritic cell vaccination. The chain couples TRBV2 to TRBJ1-5; D not certain. The CDR3 protein is CASGRDTPQPQHF. The CDR3, as DNA: TGTGCCAGTGGCCGGGATACCCCCCAGCCCCAGCATTTT.